Listed here is a single TCR beta chain. No antigen is known for it. Donors were healthy HIV-negative adults without recent acute infections or vaccinations. The sample belongs to a study of shared clonotypes between healthy human individuals. Study outcomes and limitations: It was expected that sequencing depth would affect clonotype sharing among donors. A limitation of the genetic and exposure-history diversity represented arose from few donors.

Trimming shortened V by 2 bases and J by 5 bases, and 13 bases separated the two germline ends. Germline CDR1 reads MNHEY; CDR2 reads SVGAGI. The CDR3 is made up of 14 amino acids. Profiled with immunoSEQ multiplex PCR; TCRdb holds only in-frame clones, not every one. The top ten clones hold approximately 12% of a sample with 550,000 to 600,000 clones, roughly 72% of them seen once. This chain uses TRBV6-5 with TRBJ2-7; unclear D gene. The sequencing input was PBMCs. The receptor was isolated from a woman between 40 and 50 years old in good health. Some clones in this sample may be carry-over from other donors' samples. CDR3 DNA sequence: TGTGCCAGCAGTTACCGCAAAAGCTACGACGAGCAGTACTTC. Translation gives CASSYRKSYDEQYF.